The 20 T cell receptor beta chains given below trace back to one sample, sequenced in a study of post-analysis software for immune sequencing data. Study conclusions and caveats: TRBV5-6, TRBV5-1 and TRBV20-1 were among roughly five TRBV segments more frequent in patients than controls.

These receptors have no identified antigens. TCR beta cDNA libraries had unique molecular identifiers. In TCRdb, the PCR reads were re-called with MiXCR into one record per CDR3 protein. The sample shows about 260,000 distinct CDR3 sequences, about 38% of them seen only once. Sequencing was carried out using blood. Receptors were obtained from a girl aged 5-17 years with multiple sclerosis.

This clonotype came up a few times. Being one base from a much bigger clone, this may be a read error. J is TRBJ2-7 and V is TRBV28; TRBD1 matches 10 bases. The CDR3 contains 13 residues. After removal of 6 bases from V and 6 bases from J, the junction contained 5 bases not matched to a gene. Per the germline V gene, CDR1 is MDHEN and CDR2 is SYDVKM. The CDR3 loop reads CASSSRTGGEQYF. CDR3 coding DNA: TGTGCCAGCAGCTCGAGGACAGGGGGCGAGCAGTACTTC.

This clonotype was seen many times. This chain links TRBV20-1 with TRBJ1-5; D unclear. CDR3 size: 14 residues. V lost 5 bases, J lost 6 bases, and 17 bases lay in between. Germline V gene data show CDR1 as DFQATT and CDR2 as SNEGSKA (reference sequence). The CDR3 spells CSARTGLVSQPQHF. The CDR3 DNA follows: TGCAGTGCTCGGACGGGCCTTGTGAGTCAGCCCCAGCATTTT.

This clonotype occurred many times. The genes are TRBV5-1 and TRBJ1-1; D not resolved. Germline values: CDR1 SGHRS, CDR2 YFSETQ. V was pared by 4 bases and J by 4 bases, with 11 bases between. The CDR3 sequence is 13 residues long. The CDR3, as DNA: TGCGCCAGCAGCCCACGACTGAGCACTGAAGCTTTCTTT. It encodes CASSPRLSTEAFF. Supplemented by reference TRBV5-1 and TRBJ1-1, the full variable domain reads KAGVTQTPRYLIKTRGQQVTLSCSPISGHRSVSWYQQTPGQGLQFLFEYFSETQRNKGNFPGRFSGRQFSNSRSEMNVSTLELGDSALYLCASSPRLSTEAFFGQGTRLTVV.

This clonotype was counted at least ten times. The rearrangement uses TRBV7-2 and TRBJ1-1, with 8 bases fitting TRBD1. This CDR3 is built from 15 residues. In germline, CDR1 is SGHTA, CDR2 FQGNSA. V was pared by 4 bases and J by 1 base, with 5 bases of the junction left unmatched. The DNA of the CDR3 is TGTGCCAGCAGCTCCCGGACAGGGCGGAACACTGAAGCTTTCTTT. Its protein product is CASSSRTGRNTEAFF.

This chain's CDR3 is CATRDRATNEKLFF. DNA of the CDR3: TGTGCCACCCGGGACAGGGCGACTAATGAAAAACTGTTTTTT. V is TRBV6-5 and J is TRBJ1-4; 9 nucleotides agree with TRBD1. Germline trimming cut 10 bases from V and 2 bases from J; bases unmatched to any gene: 5. In germline, CDR1 is MNHEY, CDR2 SVGAGI. The CDR3 runs to 14 residues.

At least ten counts were recorded for this clonotype. The genes are TRBV5-5 and TRBJ2-7, with 9 bases that match TRBD1. CDR3 length equals 13 residues. Germline lookup yields CDR1 SGHKS and CDR2 YYEKEE (reference sequence). V lost 4 bases and J lost 5; bases outside the gene matches: 4. The CDR3, as DNA: TGTGCCAGCAGCCCGGGACAGGGACACGAGCAGTACTTC. Protein product: CASSPGQGHEQYF. The full variable domain, with the rest looked up from reference TRBV5-5 and TRBJ2-7, is DAGVTQSPTHLIKTRGQQVTLRCSPISGHKSVSWYQQVLGQGPQFIFQYYEKEERGRGNFPDRFSARQFPNYSSELNVNALLLGDSALYLCASSPGQGHEQYFGPGTRLTVT.

Regarding this clonotype: Since a much larger clone is just one base distant, this may be a read error. J is TRBJ2-1 and V is TRBV6-1; TRBD2 matches 7 bases. The germline CDR1 and CDR2 sequences are MNHNS and SASEGT. Germline trimming cut 6 bases from V and 10 bases from J; bases unmatched to any gene: 9. The CDR3 runs to 13 residues. The CDR3 DNA sequence: TGTGCCAGCAGCGGGGGGAGCTCCTACGAGCAGTTCTTC. It translates to CASSGGSSYEQFF.

This chain joins TRBV5-1 and TRBJ2-7; 7 bases align to TRBD1. The CDR3 spans 15 residues. Germline-derived CDR1 and CDR2 are SGHRS and YFSETQ. Unmatched junction bases numbered 9, after V lost 4 bases and J lost 2 bases. Here the CDR3 reads CASSPSAGGTYEQYF. In DNA form, the CDR3 reads TGCGCCAGCAGCCCCTCGGCAGGGGGAACCTACGAGCAGTACTTC.

The gene calls are TRBV7-7 and TRBJ2-2; no clear D. This CDR3 comprises 13 residues. V gave up 8 bases and J gave up 7 bases, with 14 bases separating them. Germline lookup yields CDR1 SSHAT and CDR2 FNYEAQ (reference sequence). CDR3 bases: TGTGCCAGCGGCCCGCAGGTCGACGGGGAGCTGTTTTTT. It specifies CASGPQVDGELFF.

This clonotype showed up just once. This sequence joins TRBV20-1 and TRBJ2-5, with 9 bases identical to TRBD1. CDR1 and CDR2 (germline): DFQATT, SNEGSKA (reference sequence). The CDR3 is 13 amino acids. V lost 3 bases to trimming and J lost 5 bases; unmatched junction nucleotides: 4. The CDR3 protein is CSARGGQGETQYF. The CDR3 DNA sequence: TGCAGTGCTAGGGGTGGACAGGGGGAGACCCAGTACTTC.

This clonotype appeared a few times. The rearrangement uses TRBV11-2 and TRBJ2-5; D unclear. CDR1 and CDR2 (germline): SGHAT, FQNNGV. The CDR3 runs 16 residues. Deletions cut 5 bases from V and 1 base from J, with 17 bases between. CDR3 in amino acids: CASSNQPTLGQETQYF. Here the CDR3 DNA reads TGTGCCAGCAGCAACCAACCGACTCTGGGCCAAGAGACCCAGTACTTC.

V is TRBV3-1 and J is TRBJ1-3; a weak D match, TRBD1 (5 bases). The germline V gene has CDR1 LGHDT and CDR2 YNNKEL (reference sequence). With 3 bases removed from V and 0 bases from J, the gap between germline ends came to 6 bases. The CDR3 has 14 amino acids. The CDR3 spells CASSQGDSGNTIYF. The CDR3, as DNA: TGTGCCAGCAGCCAGGGGGACTCTGGAAACACCATATATTTT.

This clonotype was found many times. The chain uses TRBV20-1 and TRBJ2-5; 7 bases map to TRBD2. This CDR3 has 12 amino acids. Per the germline V gene, CDR1 is DFQATT and CDR2 is SNEGSKA (reference sequence). V lost 6 bases, J lost 5 bases, and 6 bases stayed unmatched. CDR3 nucleotide sequence: TGCAGTGCCGAGCGGGACGGGGAGACCCAGTACTTC. Residues: CSAERDGETQYF.

Many counts were recorded for this clonotype. V and J are TRBV5-1 and TRBJ2-4; D is perhaps TRBD2 (9 bases). V was shortened by 5 bases and J by 8 bases, with 20 bases between the two germline ends. This CDR3 has 15 amino acids. Germline V gene lookup returns CDR1 SGHRS and CDR2 YFSETQ. DNA of the CDR3: TGCGCCAGCAGGCGGGAGGGCAGGGGGCTCGACATTCAGTACTTC. As protein: CASRREGRGLDIQYF.

J is TRBJ2-1 and V is TRBV19; a possible D gene is TRBD1 (5 bases). The germline V gene has CDR1 LNHDA and CDR2 SQIVND (reference sequence). The CDR3 extends over 12 amino acids. The ends were cut back, 5 bases at V and 8 bases at J, with 10 bases in the middle. This CDR3 is CASSLRDYEQFF. In nucleotides, the CDR3 is TGTGCCAGTAGTCTCAGGGATTATGAGCAGTTCTTC.

CDR3 loop: CASSPQGNYGYTF. The CDR3 DNA reads as TGTGCCAGCAGCCCCCAGGGGAACTATGGCTACACCTTC. The chain joins TRBV7-9 to TRBJ1-2; D is perhaps TRBD1 (6 bases). Per germline, CDR1 SEHNR and CDR2 FQNEAQ (reference sequence). The CDR3 totals 13 residues. V lost 5 bases to trimming and J lost 2 bases, with 9 bases between them.

Regarding this clonotype: This may be a read error: a much more frequent sequence differs by one nucleotide. CDR3 DNA sequence: TGTGCCAGCAGCAACCTAAGGGGCATGGACACTGAAGCTTTCTTT. Encoded protein: CASSNLRGMDTEAFF. The genes are TRBV7-9 and TRBJ1-1; possibly TRBD1 for D (5 bases). CDR1 and CDR2 (germline): SEHNR, FQNEAQ (reference sequence). The V end was cut by 5 bases, the J end by 3 bases, with 16 bases between. This CDR3 is built from 15 residues.

This clonotype was observed at least ten times. The chain has TRBV12-3 or TRBV12-4 and TRBJ1-6; 9 nucleotides agree with TRBD1. The CDR3 spans 17 residues. V gave up 5 bases and J gave up 0 bases; unmatched junction bases: 5. The CDR3 protein is CASSQGQGSSYNSPLHF. Here the CDR3 DNA reads TGTGCCAGCAGTCAAGGACAGGGGAGCTCCTATAATTCACCCCTCCACTTT.

This sequence joins TRBV15 and TRBJ1-6; D unclear. CDR3 length: 11 amino acids. Looked up from germline, CDR1 is LNHNV and CDR2 is YYDKDF (reference sequence). V was pared by 6 bases and J by 8 bases, with 5 bases between. The DNA for the CDR3 is TGTGCCACCAGTAATGATTCACCCCTCCACTTT. It is translated as CATSNDSPLHF.

The chain carries TRBV10-3 and TRBJ1-2; possibly TRBD1 for D (6 bases). This CDR3 has 16 amino acids. Looked up from germline, CDR1 is ENHRY and CDR2 is SYGVKD. V was shortened by 6 bases and J by 5 bases, with 22 bases between the two germline ends. Here the CDR3 reads CAIRTRGALTPYGYTF. As DNA, the CDR3 is TGTGCCATCAGGACACGGGGGGCCCTTACCCCGTATGGCTACACCTTC.